This TCR beta chain was documented in a study of CD8 T cells in Susac syndrome (dated by TCRdb to the late 2010s). Study-wide context: Among the sequenced Susac syndrome patients, six had clinically active disease and fewer than ten were in clinical remission. Repertoire sequencing was used to test whether CD8+ T cell activation and differentiation in Susac syndrome was antigen driven. At blood withdrawal, Susac syndrome patients were therapy-naive, treated with corticosteroids (with IVIg additionally given to some), or treated with IVIg alone.

Study-level results and caveats: No clonal expansion was detected in the CD4+ T cell repertoire of Susac syndrome patients. The number of individuals in the TCR sequencing and HLA analysis was acknowledged as relatively small.

About this clonotype: Its target antigen remains unknown. No base quality values were provided; no much bigger clone lies one nucleotide off.

Peripheral blood CD8+ and CD4+ T cells from healthy donors, Susac syndrome patients and multiple sclerosis patients were profiled by high-throughput TCR beta sequencing. Recently defined diagnostic criteria for definite or probable disease were met by the Susac syndrome patients. CD8+ TEMRA cells were enriched by FACS, while bulk CD8+ and CD4+ T cells were purified by magnetic negative isolation. Blood was drawn into EDTA tubes, processed within 24 hours, and PBMCs were isolated by density gradient centrifugation. PBMCs intended for TCR sequencing were cryopreserved in liquid nitrogen and were subsequently thawed in a 37 degrees C water bath. The sorted or isolated CD4+, CD8+ and CD8+ TEMRA cells reached a purity of at least 90%. RNA was extracted using the RNeasy kit, and roughly 0.5 to 1 microgram was reverse transcribed with random hexamers. TCR beta CDR3 regions were amplified with the immunoSEQ multiplex PCR assay covering 54 Vbeta and 13 Jbeta segments. PCR amplification bias was corrected using a synthetic template baseline for primer optimization and computational correction. Per the authors' processing: Reads were annotated to V, D and J genes according to IMGT and were analyzed with immunoSEQ Analyzer, with only productive sequences retained. Clonality was calculated as one minus the Shannon entropy normalized by log2 of the number of productive unique sequences. For each patient and control, public and private clones were evaluated within the 100 most prevalent clones. Susac-specific clones were defined as absent from healthy and MS cohorts, approximately 1,000 published viral clones and other ImmuneACCESS disease sequences. TCRdb took the public reads, trimmed them with fastp at Q25, ran MiXCR for clone calling and kept in-frame beta chains. Every entry covers one CDR3 protein and lists the most common genes and DNA from its rows. V and J calls and clone size were set by TCRdb, not the authors. A total of 100,000 or so distinct CDR3 sequences appear in this sample, around 94% of them only once. Of the sample, approximately 0.3% is held by the ten largest clones.

The sequenced sample consisted of CD4+ T cells from PBMCs. This TCR derives from a human donor with Susac syndrome.

The CDR3 protein is CASSPAGGLSPGANVLTF. In nucleotides, the sequence is TGTGCCAGCTCACCGGCGGGGGGCTTATCCCCTGGGGCCAACGTCCTGACTTTC. The chain was built from TRBV18 and TRBJ2-6, with TRBD2 identical over 8 junction bases. Unmatched junction bases come to 9, with V trimmed by 3 bases and J by 2 bases. The CDR3 runs 18 residues from the cysteine to the phenylalanine. The kept DNA is CDR3 alone, 54 bases in frame from the first base. The germline V gene specifies KGHSH as CDR1 and LQKENI as CDR2. With the rest looked up from the reference TRBV18 and TRBJ2-6 genes rather than sequenced, the full variable domain is NAGVMQNPRHLVRRRGQEARLRCSPMKGHSHVYWYRQLPEEGLKFMVYLQKENIIDESGMPKERFSAEFPKEGPSILRIQQVVRGDSAAYFCASSPAGGLSPGANVLTFGAGSRLTVL.